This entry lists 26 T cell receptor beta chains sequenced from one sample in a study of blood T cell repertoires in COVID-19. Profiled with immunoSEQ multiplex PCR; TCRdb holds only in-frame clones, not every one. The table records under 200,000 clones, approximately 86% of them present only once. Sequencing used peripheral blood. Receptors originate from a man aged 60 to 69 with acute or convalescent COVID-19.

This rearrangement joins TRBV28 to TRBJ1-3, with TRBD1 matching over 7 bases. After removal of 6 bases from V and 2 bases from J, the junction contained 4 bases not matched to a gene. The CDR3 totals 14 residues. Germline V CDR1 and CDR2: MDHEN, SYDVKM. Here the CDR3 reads CASRTGAAGNTIYF. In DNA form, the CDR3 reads TGTGCCAGCAGAACAGGGGCGGCTGGAAACACCATATATTTT.

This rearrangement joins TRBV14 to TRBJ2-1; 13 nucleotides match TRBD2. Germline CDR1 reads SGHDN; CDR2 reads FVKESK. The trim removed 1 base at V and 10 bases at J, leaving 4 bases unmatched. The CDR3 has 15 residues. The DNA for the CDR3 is TGTGCCAGCAGCCAAGGACTAGCGGGGGGCATGGAGCAGTTCTTC. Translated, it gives CASSQGLAGGMEQFF. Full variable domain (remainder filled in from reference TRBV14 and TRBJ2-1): EAGVTQFPSHSVIEKGQTVTLRCDPISGHDNLYWYRRVMGKEIKFLLHFVKESKQDESGMPNNRFLAERTGGTYSTLKVQPAELEDSGVYFCASSQGLAGGMEQFFGPGTRLTVL.

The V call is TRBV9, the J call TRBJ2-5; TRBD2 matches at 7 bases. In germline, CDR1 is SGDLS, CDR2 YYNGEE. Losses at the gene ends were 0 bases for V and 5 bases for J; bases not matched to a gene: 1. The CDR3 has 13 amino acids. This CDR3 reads CASSVDGRETQYF. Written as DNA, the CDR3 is TGTGCCAGCAGCGTAGACGGGAGGGAGACCCAGTACTTC.

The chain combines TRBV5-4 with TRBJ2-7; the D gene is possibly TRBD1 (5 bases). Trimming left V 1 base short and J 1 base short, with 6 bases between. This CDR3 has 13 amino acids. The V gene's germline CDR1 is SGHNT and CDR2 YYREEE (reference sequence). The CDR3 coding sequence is TGTGCCAGCAGCTTGAAGGGGTCCTACGAGCAGTACTTC. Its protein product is CASSLKGSYEQYF.

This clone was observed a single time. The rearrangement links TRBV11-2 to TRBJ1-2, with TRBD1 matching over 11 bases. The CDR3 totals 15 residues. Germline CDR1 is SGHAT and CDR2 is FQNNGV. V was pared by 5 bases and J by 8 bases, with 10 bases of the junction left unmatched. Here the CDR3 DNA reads TGTGCCAGCAGCACCGCCGGGACAGGGGGTGTAGGCTACACCTTC. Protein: CASSTAGTGGVGYTF.

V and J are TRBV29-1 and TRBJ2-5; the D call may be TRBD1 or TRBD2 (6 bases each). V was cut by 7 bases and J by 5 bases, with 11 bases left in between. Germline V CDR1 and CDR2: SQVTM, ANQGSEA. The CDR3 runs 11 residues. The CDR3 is CSAGAPETQYF. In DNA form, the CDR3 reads TGCAGCGCGGGGGCACCCGAGACCCAGTACTTC.

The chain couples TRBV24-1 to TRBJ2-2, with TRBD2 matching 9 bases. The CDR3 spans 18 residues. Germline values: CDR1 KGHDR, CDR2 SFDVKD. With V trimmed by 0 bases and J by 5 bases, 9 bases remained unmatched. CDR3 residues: CATSDLRGSGRRTGELFF. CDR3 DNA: TGTGCCACCAGTGATTTGCGGGGTAGCGGGAGAAGGACCGGGGAGCTGTTTTTT.

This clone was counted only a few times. The CDR3 spells CAWAPGDSQPQHF. DNA for the CDR3: TGTGCCTGGGCCCCAGGGGACAGTCAGCCCCAGCATTTT. The J gene is TRBJ1-5, the V gene TRBV30; 7 bases line up with TRBD1. V lost 5 bases to trimming and J lost 6 bases; unmatched junction nucleotides: 7. Per the germline V gene, CDR1 is GTSNPN and CDR2 is SVGIG (reference sequence). This CDR3 has 13 residues.

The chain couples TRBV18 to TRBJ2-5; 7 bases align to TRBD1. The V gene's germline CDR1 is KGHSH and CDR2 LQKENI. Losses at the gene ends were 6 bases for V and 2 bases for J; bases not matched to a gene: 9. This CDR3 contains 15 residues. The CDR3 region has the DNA TGTGCCAGCTCCGTGTGGGACAGCGAACAAGAGACCCAGTACTTC. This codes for CASSVWDSEQETQYF.

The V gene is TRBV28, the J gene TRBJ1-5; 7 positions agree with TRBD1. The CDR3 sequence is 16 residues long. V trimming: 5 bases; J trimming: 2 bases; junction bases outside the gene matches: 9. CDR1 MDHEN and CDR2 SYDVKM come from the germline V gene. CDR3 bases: TGTGCCAGCAGTCCCGGAGGGACAGTGGGCAATCAGCCCCAGCATTTT. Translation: CASSPGGTVGNQPQHF.

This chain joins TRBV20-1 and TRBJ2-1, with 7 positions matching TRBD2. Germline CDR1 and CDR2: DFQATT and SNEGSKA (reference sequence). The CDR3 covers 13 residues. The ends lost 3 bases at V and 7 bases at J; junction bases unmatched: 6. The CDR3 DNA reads TGCAGTGCTAGTACGGGAGCGGGGAATGAGCAGTTCTTC. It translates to CSASTGAGNEQFF.

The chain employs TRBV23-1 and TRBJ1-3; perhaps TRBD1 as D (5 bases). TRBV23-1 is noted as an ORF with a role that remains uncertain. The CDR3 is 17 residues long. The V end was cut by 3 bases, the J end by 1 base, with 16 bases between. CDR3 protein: CASSHKSHRGSGNTIYF. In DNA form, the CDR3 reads TGCGCCAGCAGTCACAAATCCCACCGGGGGTCTGGAAACACCATATATTTT.

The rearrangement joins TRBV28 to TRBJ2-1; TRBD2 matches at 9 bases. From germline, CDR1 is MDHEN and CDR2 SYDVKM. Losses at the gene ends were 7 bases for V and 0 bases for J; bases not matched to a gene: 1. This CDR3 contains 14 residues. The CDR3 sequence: CASTSGTSYNEQFF. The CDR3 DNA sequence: TGTGCCAGCACTAGCGGGACCTCCTACAATGAGCAGTTCTTC.

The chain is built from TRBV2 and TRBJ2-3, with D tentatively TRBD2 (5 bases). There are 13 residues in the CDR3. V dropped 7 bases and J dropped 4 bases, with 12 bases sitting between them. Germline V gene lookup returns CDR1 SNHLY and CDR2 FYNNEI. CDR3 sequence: CASTGIHPDTQYF. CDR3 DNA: TGTGCCAGCACCGGGATTCATCCAGATACGCAGTATTTT. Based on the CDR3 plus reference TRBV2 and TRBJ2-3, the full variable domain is EPEVTQTPSHQVTQMGQEVILRCVPISNHLYFYWYRQILGQKVEFLVSFYNNEISEKSEIFDDQFSVERPDGSNFTLKIRSTKLEDSAMYFCASTGIHPDTQYFGPGTRLTVL.

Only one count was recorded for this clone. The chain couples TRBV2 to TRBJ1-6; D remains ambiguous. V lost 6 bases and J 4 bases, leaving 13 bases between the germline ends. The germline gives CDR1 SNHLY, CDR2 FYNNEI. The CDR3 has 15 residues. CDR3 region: CASSPETDYNSPLHF. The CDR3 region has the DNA TGTGCCAGCAGCCCGGAGACGGATTATAATTCACCCCTCCACTTT.

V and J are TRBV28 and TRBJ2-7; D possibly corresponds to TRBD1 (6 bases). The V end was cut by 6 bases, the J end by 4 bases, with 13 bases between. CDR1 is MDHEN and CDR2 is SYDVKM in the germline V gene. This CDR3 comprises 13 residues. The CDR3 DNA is TGTGCCAGCAGCAGGGGCACTTTATACGAGCAGTACTTC. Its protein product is CASSRGTLYEQYF.

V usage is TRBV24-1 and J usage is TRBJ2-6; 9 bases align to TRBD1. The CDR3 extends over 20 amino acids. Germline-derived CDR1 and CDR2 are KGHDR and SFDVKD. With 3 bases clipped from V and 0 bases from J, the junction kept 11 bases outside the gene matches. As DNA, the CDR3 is TGTGCCACCAGTGATGAGGACAGGGGCTTCAGAGGCTCTGGGGCCAACGTCCTGACTTTC. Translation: CATSDEDRGFRGSGANVLTF.

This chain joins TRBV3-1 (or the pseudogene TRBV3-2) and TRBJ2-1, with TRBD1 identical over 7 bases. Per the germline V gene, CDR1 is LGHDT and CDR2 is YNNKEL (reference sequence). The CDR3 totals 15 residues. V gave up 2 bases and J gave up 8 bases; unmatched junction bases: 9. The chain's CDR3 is CASSQRRQGADEQFF. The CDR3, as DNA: TGTGCCAGCAGCCAACGCAGACAGGGTGCGGATGAGCAGTTCTTC.

This CDR3 is CASSFFGSSYNEQFF. The CDR3 DNA reads TGTGCCAGCAGTTTCTTCGGGAGCTCCTACAATGAGCAGTTCTTC. This chain uses TRBV28 with TRBJ2-1; TRBD2 is a possible D gene (6 bases). Germline values: CDR1 MDHEN, CDR2 SYDVKM. Trimming took 3 bases from V and 0 from J, leaving 9 bases between them. The CDR3 runs 15 residues.

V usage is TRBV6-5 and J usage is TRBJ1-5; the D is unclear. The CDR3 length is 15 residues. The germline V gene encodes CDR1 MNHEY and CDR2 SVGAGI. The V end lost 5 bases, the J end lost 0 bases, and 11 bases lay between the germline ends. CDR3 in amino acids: CASSPGSYSNQPQHF. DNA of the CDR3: TGTGCCAGCAGTCCCGGGAGTTATAGCAATCAGCCCCAGCATTTT.

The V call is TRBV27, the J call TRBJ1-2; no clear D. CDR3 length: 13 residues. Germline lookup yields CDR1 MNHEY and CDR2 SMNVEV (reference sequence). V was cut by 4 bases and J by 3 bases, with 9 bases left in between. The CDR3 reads CASSSGPHYGYTF. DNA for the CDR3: TGTGCCAGCAGTTCGGGTCCTCACTATGGCTACACCTTC.

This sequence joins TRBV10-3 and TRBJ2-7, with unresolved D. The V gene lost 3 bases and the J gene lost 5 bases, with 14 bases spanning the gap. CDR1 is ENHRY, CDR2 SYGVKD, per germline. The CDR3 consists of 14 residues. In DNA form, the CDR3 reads TGTGCCATCAGTGAAGGTCTCCAGGTGGACGAGCAGTACTTC. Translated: CAISEGLQVDEQYF.

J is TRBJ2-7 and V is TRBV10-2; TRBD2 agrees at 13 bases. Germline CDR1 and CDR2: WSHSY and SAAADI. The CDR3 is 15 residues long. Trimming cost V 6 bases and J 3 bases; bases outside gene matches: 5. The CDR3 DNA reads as TGCGCCAGCAGCCTAACTAGCGGGAGGGTCTACGAGCAGTACTTC. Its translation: CASSLTSGRVYEQYF.

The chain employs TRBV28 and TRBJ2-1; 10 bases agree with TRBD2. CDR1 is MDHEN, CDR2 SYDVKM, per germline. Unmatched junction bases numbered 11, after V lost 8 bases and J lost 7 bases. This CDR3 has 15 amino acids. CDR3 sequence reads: CASERLAGVKNEQFF. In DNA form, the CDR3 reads TGTGCCAGCGAAAGGCTAGCGGGAGTAAAGAATGAGCAGTTCTTC.

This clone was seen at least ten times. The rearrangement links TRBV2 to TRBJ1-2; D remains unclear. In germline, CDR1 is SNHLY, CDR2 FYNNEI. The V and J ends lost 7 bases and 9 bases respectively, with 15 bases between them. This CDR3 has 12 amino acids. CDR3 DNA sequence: TGTGCCAGCACCCCCGAGACAAGTAGCTACACCTTC. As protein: CASTPETSSYTF.

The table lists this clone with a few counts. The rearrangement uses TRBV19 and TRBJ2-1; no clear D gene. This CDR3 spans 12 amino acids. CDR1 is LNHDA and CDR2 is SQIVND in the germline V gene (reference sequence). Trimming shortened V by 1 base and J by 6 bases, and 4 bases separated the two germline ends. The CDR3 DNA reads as TGTGCCAGTAGTATAGTAGCCAATGAGCAGTTCTTC. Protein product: CASSIVANEQFF.